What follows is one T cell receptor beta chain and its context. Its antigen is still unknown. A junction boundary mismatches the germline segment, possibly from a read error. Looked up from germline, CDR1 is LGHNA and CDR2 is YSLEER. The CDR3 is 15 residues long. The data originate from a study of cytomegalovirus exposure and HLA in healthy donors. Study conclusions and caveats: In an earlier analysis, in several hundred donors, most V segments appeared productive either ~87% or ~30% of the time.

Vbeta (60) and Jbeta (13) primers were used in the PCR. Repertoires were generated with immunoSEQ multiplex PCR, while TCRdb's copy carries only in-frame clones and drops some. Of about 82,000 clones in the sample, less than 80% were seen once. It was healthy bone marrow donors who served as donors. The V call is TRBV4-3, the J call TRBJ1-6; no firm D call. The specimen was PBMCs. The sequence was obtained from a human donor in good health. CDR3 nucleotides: TGCGCCAGCAGCCAAGAGCAGACTCAAAATTCACCCCTCAACTTT. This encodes CASSQEQTQNSPLNF.